The rows below give T cell receptor beta chains drawn from one sample of a study of CD8 T cells in ankylosing spondylitis. TCRdb re-derived calls from the 5' RACE reads in MiXCR, one entry per CDR3 protein. Counted here are roughly 150,000 distinct CDR3 sequences, 30% to 35% occurring once; the ten biggest clones make up approximately 5.9%. Sequenced input: synovial fluid, either unsorted or a sorted T cell fraction (not recorded which). The receptors stem from a male donor with ankylosing spondylitis. Both conserved end residues are part of each CDR3.

v_call	j_call	cdr3_length	cdr3_aa
TRBV7-2	TRBJ2-3	12	CASSAYTDTQYF
TRBV9	TRBJ2-3	16	CASSTVAGVRTDTQYF
TRBV20-1	TRBJ2-5	16	CSARVFVAGGDQTQYF
TRBV19	TRBJ1-5	15	CASSPDSVKVYPQHF
TRBV2	TRBJ1-1	13	CASRQGASNEAFF
TRBV6-5	TRBJ1-2	13	CASKFGLSGGYTF
TRBV4-3	TRBJ2-2	15	CASRSGSTSTGELFF
TRBV15	TRBJ2-2	15	CATSRGGGNTGELFF
TRBV18	TRBJ2-1	13	CATELAGGGEQFF
TRBV30	TRBJ1-1	15	CACHDRTRANTEAFF
TRBV4-3	TRBJ2-3	16	CASSQGSSGSTDTQYF
TRBV7-2	TRBJ2-7	14	CASSYRLTTYEQYF
TRBV4-3	TRBJ2-1	16	CASSSSGTQTYNEQFF
TRBV15	TRBJ2-1	17	CATSRVEGTLIGNEQFF
TRBV4-2	TRBJ2-1	15	CASSPQAGGRDEQFF
TRBV11-2	TRBJ2-1	18	CASSLHGLAGRNYNEQFF
TRBV5-1	TRBJ2-1	19	CASSPAGTSGSHSYNEQFF
TRBV12-3/TRBV12-4	TRBJ1-1	15	CASSLGSGVDREAFF
TRBV7-2	TRBJ2-1	17	CASSLAASIPSYNEQFF
TRBV4-1	TRBJ2-2	15	CASSQADREIGELFF
TRBV14	TRBJ1-6	15	CASSLRGALNSPLHF
TRBV3-1	TRBJ2-7	13	CASSPPSRSRLYF
TRBV20-1	TRBJ2-7	17	CSARDRNRREVSYEQYF
TRBV2	TRBJ2-7	13	CASNAQAGFEQYF
TRBV28	TRBJ2-7	15	CASSPRGDRSYEQYF
TRBV19	TRBJ2-1	16	CASSMEQSLNLNEQFF
TRBV20-1	TRBJ2-3	13	CSASGGGVDTQYF
TRBV20-1	TRBJ2-5	16	CSATITGAWGRETQYF
TRBV5-1	TRBJ1-4	16	CASSLETGQKRAKLFF
TRBV6-1	TRBJ2-1	15	CASTPRGGSYNEQFF
TRBV11-2	TRBJ2-5	13	CASSPGLKETQYF
TRBV3-1	TRBJ1-1	11	CASRDGQDSFF